The present entry profiles one T cell receptor beta chain with its context. The sample comes from a study of blood T cell repertoires in COVID-19. Study-wide background: The United States, Italy and Spain supplied acute and convalescent COVID-19 samples. Sources were T cells, B-cell-depleted T cells, or PBMCs; the material itself was cDNA or gDNA.

CDR3 length: 13 residues. Germline CDR1 is MDHEN and CDR2 is SYDVKM. Trimming shortened V by 5 bases and J by 8 bases, and 10 bases separated the two germline ends. Study processing details: Reference gene primers were amplified, and this amplification served to estimate nucleated cell counts. This table comes from immunoSEQ multiplex PCR, and its TCRdb copy is limited to in-frame clones, with some not included. V and J calls and clone size follow that table, whereas D and trimming were derived from the DNA. The sample contains 35,000 to 45,000 clones, 70% to 90% of which appear only once. The chain couples TRBV28 to TRBJ1-6; TRBD1 is a possible D gene (6 bases). The sequence came from a middle-aged man with active COVID-19. Specimen: peripheral blood. CDR3 DNA sequence: TGTGCCAGCAGTAGAGAGGGGGATTCACCCCTCCACTTT. It codes for CASSREGDSPLHF.